Shown below are 16 T cell receptor beta chains from a single sample sequenced in a study of blood T cell repertoires in COVID-19. TCRdb's copy holds only in-frame clones and misses some; the assay was immunoSEQ multiplex PCR. The sample has about 310,000 clones, around 86% seen once. The sequenced material came from peripheral blood. These receptors were obtained from a man aged 50 to 60 with active or convalescent COVID-19.

The rearrangement uses TRBV5-5 and TRBJ2-2, with 9 bases aligning to TRBD2. The length of the CDR3 is 16 residues. CDR1 SGHKS and CDR2 YYEKEE come from the germline V gene (reference sequence). Losses at the gene ends were 0 bases for V and 0 bases for J; bases not matched to a gene: 0. In DNA form, the CDR3 reads TGTGCCAGCAGCTTGGGACTAGCGGCGAACACCGGGGAGCTGTTTTTT. Translation: CASSLGLAANTGELFF.

This sequence joins TRBV19 and TRBJ2-5, with D perhaps TRBD2 (7 bases). Germline values: CDR1 LNHDA, CDR2 SQIVND (reference sequence). The V end was cut by 7 bases, the J end by 0 bases, with 15 bases between. This CDR3 comprises 15 residues. The CDR3 reads CASKAVGGHQETQYF. CDR3 DNA: TGTGCCAGTAAAGCCGTCGGGGGGCACCAAGAGACCCAGTACTTC.

This rearrangement joins TRBV19 to TRBJ2-7; the match to TRBD1 covers 7 bases. Per the germline V gene, CDR1 is LNHDA and CDR2 is SQIVND (reference sequence). The V gene end was trimmed by 4 bases and the J gene end by 3 bases; junction bases not matched to a gene: 6. This CDR3 contains 14 residues. This chain's CDR3 is CASSNGDSDYEQYF. CDR3 coding DNA: TGTGCCAGTAGTAATGGGGACAGTGACTACGAGCAGTACTTC. Based on the CDR3 plus reference TRBV19 and TRBJ2-7, the full variable domain is DGGITQSPKYLFRKEGQNVTLSCEQNLNHDAMYWYRQDPGQGLRLIYYSQIVNDFQKGDIAEGYSVSREKKESFPLTVTSAQKNPTAFYLCASSNGDSDYEQYFGPGTRLTVT.

The chain links TRBV6-5 to TRBJ1-5, with D tentatively TRBD1 (6 bases). Germline-derived CDR1 and CDR2 are MNHEY and SVGAGI. V gave up 4 bases and J gave up 0 bases, with 7 bases separating them. This CDR3 is 14 amino acids long. CDR3 protein: CASSWTDSNQPQHF. The CDR3 DNA sequence: TGTGCCAGCAGTTGGACAGATAGCAATCAGCCCCAGCATTTT.

The rearrangement uses TRBV7-6 and TRBJ2-7; possible D gene TRBD2, 6 bases. Germline-derived CDR1 and CDR2 are SGHVS and FNYEAQ. Deletions cut 3 bases from V and 3 bases from J, with 12 bases between. CDR3 size: 14 residues. The CDR3 reads CASSFGGSGYEQYF. CDR3 DNA sequence: TGTGCCAGCAGCTTCGGGGGATCAGGCTACGAGCAGTACTTC.

V is TRBV5-1 and J is TRBJ2-1; 10 nucleotides agree with TRBD2. The CDR3 covers 14 residues. With 5 bases clipped from V and 7 bases from J, the junction kept 6 bases outside the gene matches. CDR1 and CDR2 (germline): SGHRS, YFSETQ. The CDR3 spells CASRDPSGSNEQFF. The CDR3 region has the DNA TGCGCCAGCAGGGACCCTAGCGGGAGTAATGAGCAGTTCTTC.

The chain joins TRBV6-6 to TRBJ1-2; D is undetermined. Deletions cut 2 bases from V and 8 bases from J, with 9 bases between. Looked up from germline, CDR1 is MNHNY and CDR2 is SVGAGI (reference sequence). This CDR3 region has 12 residues. The CDR3 DNA sequence: TGTGCCAGCAGTTACGGTAGCTGGGGCTACACCTTC. Amino acid sequence: CASSYGSWGYTF.

The chain has TRBV4-3 and TRBJ2-1; TRBD1 might be the D (5 bases). Germline V CDR1 and CDR2: LGHNA, YSLEER. The CDR3 extends over 12 amino acids. The V gene lost 0 bases and the J gene lost 11 bases, with 8 bases spanning the gap. In DNA, the CDR3 is TGCGCCAGCAGCCAAGATCGGACACAGCAGTTCTTC. This sequence encodes CASSQDRTQQFF.

This chain joins TRBV5-4 and TRBJ1-4; 8 bases line up with TRBD1. Germline trimming cut 4 bases from V and 4 bases from J; bases unmatched to any gene: 3. Per germline, CDR1 SGHNT and CDR2 YYREEE (reference sequence). The CDR3 runs to 14 residues. For the CDR3, the DNA is TGTGCCAGCAGCCCGACAGGGGATAATGAAAAACTGTTTTTT. Its translation: CASSPTGDNEKLFF.

The chain joins TRBV4-1 to TRBJ2-3; 7 bases agree with TRBD1. This CDR3 is built from 16 residues. V gave up 5 bases and J gave up 0 bases; unmatched junction bases: 8. Germline values: CDR1 MGHRA, CDR2 YSYEKL. Here the CDR3 DNA reads TGCGCCAGCAGCTTCAGGACAGGATCTAGCACAGATACGCAGTATTTT. It specifies CASSFRTGSSTDTQYF.

The gene calls are TRBV5-1 and TRBJ2-4; tentatively, D is TRBD1 (5 bases). V lost 0 bases and J 2 bases, leaving 9 bases between the germline ends. Germline values: CDR1 SGHRS, CDR2 YFSETQ. The CDR3 is 15 amino acids. Here the CDR3 reads CASSLDRPSKNIQYF. The CDR3 DNA reads as TGCGCCAGCAGCTTGGACAGGCCATCCAAAAACATTCAGTACTTC.

J is TRBJ1-2 and V is TRBV10-3; D possibly corresponds to TRBD1 (6 bases). The CDR3 totals 12 residues. The V gene lost 6 bases and the J gene lost 5 bases, with 10 bases spanning the gap. Per germline, CDR1 ENHRY and CDR2 SYGVKD. The DNA for the CDR3 is TGTGCCATCAGCGCGGACAGTTATGGCTACACCTTC. It codes for CAISADSYGYTF.

This sequence joins TRBV6-2 or TRBV6-3 and TRBJ2-3; 9 bases agree with TRBD2. V lost 0 bases, J lost 0 bases, and 7 bases stayed unmatched. The CDR3 loop spans 18 amino acids. Germline CDR1 MNHEY, CDR2 SVGEGT. The chain's CDR3 is CASSYSALAGTSTDTQYF. CDR3 nucleotides: TGTGCCAGCAGTTACTCGGCGCTAGCGGGGACTAGCACAGATACGCAGTATTTT.

V usage is TRBV9 and J usage is TRBJ2-5; possible D gene TRBD1, 6 bases. Trimming took 0 bases from V and 4 from J, leaving 13 bases between them. The CDR3 contains 15 residues. Germline values: CDR1 SGDLS, CDR2 YYNGEE. The CDR3 nucleotides read TGTGCCAGCAGCGTAGCAGGGGCCCGGATAGAGACCCAGTACTTC. Translating gives CASSVAGARIETQYF.

CDR3 sequence reads: CASSQRGFDSPLHF. The CDR3 DNA is TGCGCCAGCAGCCAACGCGGTTTCGATTCACCCCTCCACTTT. This sequence joins TRBV4-3 and TRBJ1-6; D ambiguous. The V and J ends lost 2 bases and 8 bases respectively, with 10 bases between them. This CDR3 comprises 14 residues. Per the germline V gene, CDR1 is LGHNA and CDR2 is YSLEER.

The chain recombines TRBV6-5 with TRBJ1-1; D possibly corresponds to TRBD1 (5 bases). This CDR3 spans 13 amino acids. The germline V gene encodes CDR1 MNHEY and CDR2 SVGAGI. With 6 bases removed from V and 1 base from J, the gap between germline ends came to 9 bases. The CDR3 loop reads CASRKTGNTEAFF. In DNA, the CDR3 is TGTGCCAGCAGAAAAACAGGGAACACTGAAGCTTTCTTT.